This TCR beta chain was obtained from a study of cytomegalovirus exposure and HLA in healthy donors (dated by TCRdb to the late 2010s). Study-level background: The 650 to 750 repertoires of the first cohort and the 95 to 150 validation repertoires were produced on the same platform, according to a later analysis. High-throughput TCR immunosequencing, statistical association of individual TCRs with disease status, and machine learning were combined to predict cytomegalovirus infection status. A separate validation cohort of approximately 130 different subjects was used in addition to the approximately 700-subject first cohort. The study was designed to test whether signatures of past pathogen exposure could be identified by cataloging public T cell receptors.

Overall study results and their limits: Most TCR sequences were seen in very few donors, while some public TCRs were found in many individuals. In a later analysis, TCRs clustered in the first cohort were found to also tend to co-occur in the 110 or so validation repertoires, with 90% to 95% of cluster scores above 0. The classifier was reported to diagnose cytomegalovirus status with high specificity and sensitivity in both the original cohort and the validation cohort. The validation cohort had no HLA typing available for a later analysis, so co-occurrence within that cohort was assessed over all 120 or so repertoires. A few of the identified cytomegalovirus-associated TCR beta chains were confirmed in vitro to be specific for cytomegalovirus antigens. The study gave a list of about 170 TCR beta chains associated with cytomegalovirus. The authors suggested that the approach could potentially be generalized to other disease states and immunological phenotypes.

Libraries were constructed by the immunoSEQ multiplex PCR assay. On the study's bioinformatics: A statistical classification framework was built to diagnose cytomegalovirus status from the catalog of TCR beta chain sequences. TCRdb stores this immuneACCESS table with in-frame sequences only. Part of the clones is absent; in the studies checked, under half of the shortfall reflects unresolved V genes, and no reason is known for the rest. V and J calls and clone size are given by that table; D and trimming were obtained from the DNA. The sample includes 150,000 to 200,000 clones, with 81% observed a single time. In total, the top ten clones hold less than 1.5% of the sample. As concerns this clone: The antigen it recognizes is unknown. No quality values exist for individual bases; no much larger clone is one base distant.

The germline V end is reduced by 0 bases and the J end by 5 bases; junction bases left unmatched: 7. For CDR1 and CDR2, the germline V gene lists SGHTS and YDEGEE. From cysteine to phenylalanine, the CDR3 is 16 amino acids long. CDR3 DNA only is kept here, 48 bases in frame from base 1. The donors were included in the validation cohort of approximately 120 subjects, a group kept apart from the approximately 650-subject first cohort. The rearranged chain carries TRBV5-8 and TRBJ2-2, with 7 central nucleotides matching TRBD1. Sequenced sample: PBMCs. The TCR comes from a woman under 40 in good health and CMV-seronegative. Here the CDR3 is given as CASSLGGGLRTGELFF. The sequenced DNA is TGTGCCAGCAGCTTGGGAGGGGGCCTACGTACCGGGGAGCTGTTTTTT.